These 21 T cell receptor beta chains were all obtained from the same sample, sequenced in a study of a mutant IDH1 vaccine in newly diagnosed glioma. TCRdb's table, derived via immunoSEQ multiplex PCR, lists solely in-frame clones and lacks some. Among 85,000 to 100,000 clones, 70% to 90% were seen once, and the ten largest hold around 0.6%. Time point in this sample: baseline, week 1 (first vaccination visit). Treatment reported: pre-vaccination baseline after standard-of-care therapy. Sequencing used PBMCs, obtained from a glioma patient treated with radiotherapy, temozolomide or both. Receptor source: a woman aged 50 to 65 with glioma.

The genes are TRBV2 and TRBJ1-1; TRBD1 might be the D (5 bases). V lost 7 bases, J lost 1 base, and 13 bases lay in between. The germline CDR1 and CDR2 sequences are SNHLY and FYNNEI. The CDR3 is 14 amino acids. The CDR3 DNA reads TGTGCCAGCATTAAGGGACTTGGGAACACTGAAGCTTTCTTT. The encoded protein is CASIKGLGNTEAFF. Variable domain in full (rest from reference TRBV2 and TRBJ1-1): EPEVTQTPSHQVTQMGQEVILRCVPISNHLYFYWYRQILGQKVEFLVSFYNNEISEKSEIFDDQFSVERPDGSNFTLKIRSTKLEDSAMYFCASIKGLGNTEAFFGQGTRLTVV.

V is TRBV15 and J is TRBJ1-1, with D perhaps matching TRBD1 (5 bases). Per the germline V gene, CDR1 is LNHNV and CDR2 is YYDKDF (reference sequence). V lost 1 base to trimming and J lost 4 bases, with 10 bases between them. The CDR3 spans 14 residues. As DNA, the CDR3 is TGTGCCACCAGCAGAGGAGGGGCGAGCACTGAAGCTTTCTTT. This sequence encodes CATSRGGASTEAFF. Full variable domain (rest looked up from reference TRBV15 and TRBJ1-1): DAMVIQNPRYQVTQFGKPVTLSCSQTLNHNVMYWYQQKSSQAPKLLFHYYDKDFNNEADTPDNFQSRRPNTSFCFLDIRSPGLGDTAMYLCATSRGGASTEAFFGQGTRLTVV.

CDR3 region: CASSFEGLSTEAFF. CDR3 coding DNA: TGCGCCAGCAGCTTTGAGGGGTTAAGCACTGAAGCTTTCTTT. This chain joins TRBV5-1 and TRBJ1-1; D possibly corresponds to TRBD1 (5 bases). The CDR3 is 14 residues long. In germline, CDR1 is SGHRS, CDR2 YFSETQ. The V and J ends lost 2 bases and 4 bases respectively, with 12 bases between them. The full variable domain, rest sourced from reference TRBV5-1 and TRBJ1-1, is KAGVTQTPRYLIKTRGQQVTLSCSPISGHRSVSWYQQTPGQGLQFLFEYFSETQRNKGNFPGRFSGRQFSNSRSEMNVSTLELGDSALYLCASSFEGLSTEAFFGQGTRLTVV.

The chain recombines TRBV27 with TRBJ2-7; TRBD2 aligns across 9 bases. This CDR3 comprises 15 residues. In germline, CDR1 is MNHEY, CDR2 SMNVEV (reference sequence). The junction had 9 bases not matched to a gene; V was cut back by 7 bases and J by 2 bases. The CDR3 is CASTYSGSSTYEQYF. The CDR3, as DNA: TGTGCCAGCACCTATAGCGGGAGCTCAACCTACGAGCAGTACTTC.

The rearrangement uses TRBV10-3 and TRBJ1-1, with no clear D. Trimming took off 10 bases at V and 0 bases at J, with 9 bases between the two ends. The CDR3 has 12 residues. CDR1 and CDR2 from the germline V gene are ENHRY and SYGVKD. The CDR3 reads CATRTMNTEAFF. The DNA for the CDR3 is TGTGCCACCAGGACTATGAACACTGAAGCTTTCTTT.

The chain recombines TRBV6-1 with TRBJ1-5; D may be TRBD1 (6 bases). The CDR3 has 14 residues. Deletions cut 7 bases from V and 4 bases from J, with 14 bases between. Per germline, CDR1 MNHNS and CDR2 SASEGT. The DNA of the CDR3 is TGTGCCAGCACTGAGACAGGCCCTAATCAGCCCCAGCATTTT. Its protein is CASTETGPNQPQHF.

The chain combines TRBV27 with TRBJ1-2, with unresolved D. This CDR3 has 12 amino acids. CDR1 is MNHEY and CDR2 is SMNVEV in the germline V gene (reference sequence). V shed 2 bases and J shed 6 bases, with 7 bases lying between them. CDR3 nucleotide sequence: TGTGCCAGCAGTTTACGGGGAGATGGCTACACCTTC. This translates into CASSLRGDGYTF.

The chain couples TRBV2 to TRBJ1-4; D is ambiguous. CDR3 length: 14 residues. CDR1 and CDR2 from the germline V gene are SNHLY and FYNNEI. V shed 4 bases and J shed 2 bases, with 8 bases lying between them. The CDR3 reads CASSARFTNEKLFF. The CDR3 DNA reads as TGTGCCAGCAGTGCCAGGTTCACTAATGAAAAACTGTTTTTT.

About this clone itself: Other DNA sequences in this specimen translate into the identical CDR3. The chain carries TRBV6-6 and TRBJ1-1; possible D gene TRBD1, 5 bases. Looked up from germline, CDR1 is MNHNY and CDR2 is SVGAGI (reference sequence). This CDR3 comprises 14 residues. V gave up 2 bases and J gave up 1 base, with 8 bases separating them. The CDR3 DNA is TGTGCCAGCAGTTACGGAGGGACGAACACTGAAGCTTTCTTT. Translated, it gives CASSYGGTNTEAFF.

This chain links TRBV7-6 with TRBJ2-6; D gene uncertain. Germline V gene sequence: CDR1 SGHVS, CDR2 FNYEAQ. The CDR3 runs to 18 residues. The V end was cut by 2 bases, the J end by 0 bases, with 14 bases between. CDR3 sequence: CASSLIGPVPSGANVLTF. The CDR3 DNA is TGTGCCAGCAGCTTAATTGGCCCCGTTCCCTCTGGGGCCAACGTCCTGACTTTC.

The chain links TRBV6-6 to TRBJ2-2, with no clear D. V was pared by 6 bases and J by 0 bases, with 5 bases between. The length of the CDR3 is 13 residues. Germline values: CDR1 MNHNY, CDR2 SVGAGI (reference sequence). The CDR3 sequence: CASSRANTGELFF. The CDR3, as DNA: TGTGCCAGCAGCCGGGCGAACACCGGGGAGCTGTTTTTT.

The chain is built from TRBV4-1 and TRBJ2-7; D gene ambiguous. The germline V gene encodes CDR1 MGHRA and CDR2 YSYEKL. The CDR3 is 15 amino acids. V dropped 2 bases and J dropped 2 bases, with 13 bases sitting between them. The CDR3 is CASSQIQTSPYEQYF. The DNA for the CDR3 is TGCGCCAGCAGCCAAATCCAGACTTCACCCTACGAGCAGTACTTC.

The chain carries TRBV7-2 and TRBJ2-7; D unresolved. Between the trimmed V and J ends, which lost 6 bases and 3 bases, there was a span of 6 bases. The CDR3 is made up of 11 amino acids. Germline CDR1 is SGHTA and CDR2 is FQGNSA. CDR3 loop: CASREYYEQYF. CDR3 nucleotide sequence: TGTGCCAGCAGGGAGTACTACGAGCAGTACTTC.

V and J are TRBV5-1 and TRBJ2-3; 9 bases agree with TRBD1. V dropped 0 bases and J dropped 2; count of bases not matched to a gene: 1. Per germline, CDR1 SGHRS and CDR2 YFSETQ. The CDR3 is 15 residues long. The CDR3 nucleotides read TGCGCCAGCAGCTTGGGACAGGGGGTCACAGATACGCAGTATTTT. This gives the protein CASSLGQGVTDTQYF.

The V and J genes are TRBV27 and TRBJ2-3, with D perhaps TRBD1 (6 bases). This CDR3 region has 14 residues. CDR1 and CDR2 (germline): MNHEY, SMNVEV (reference sequence). Trimming shortened V by 2 bases and J by 3 bases, and 9 bases separated the two germline ends. CDR3 region: CASSLNRATDTQYF. In DNA, the CDR3 is TGTGCCAGCAGTTTAAACAGGGCTACAGATACGCAGTATTTT.

The chain has TRBV27 and TRBJ2-2; D is tentatively TRBD1 or TRBD2 (5 bases each). This CDR3 spans 13 amino acids. V was pared by 5 bases and J by 9 bases, with 13 bases between. Germline V gene data show CDR1 as MNHEY and CDR2 as SMNVEV (reference sequence). CDR3 nucleotide sequence: TGTGCCAGCAGTCCCTCGGGGCAGCGGGAGCTGTTTTTT. Its translation is CASSPSGQRELFF.

The chain combines TRBV20-1 with TRBJ2-7, with D tentatively TRBD2 (5 bases). The CDR3 sequence is 11 residues long. Per germline, CDR1 DFQATT and CDR2 SNEGSKA (reference sequence). The V and J ends lost 6 bases and 3 bases respectively, with 9 bases between them. The CDR3 spells CSAWTGYEQYF. CDR3 DNA: TGCAGTGCCTGGACTGGCTACGAGCAGTACTTC.

A single count supports this clone. Other DNA sequences in the same sample also yield this CDR3. The rearrangement links TRBV5-1 to TRBJ1-1; no clear D gene. V dropped 4 bases and J dropped 2 bases, with 12 bases sitting between them. This CDR3 is 14 amino acids long. Germline V gives CDR1 SGHRS, CDR2 YFSETQ. The CDR3 bases are TGCGCCAGCAGCCTCGGCCCGGGAAACACTGAAGCTTTCTTT. Encoded protein: CASSLGPGNTEAFF.

The rearrangement joins TRBV10-3 to TRBJ1-5; TRBD1 matches at 9 bases. The CDR3 consists of 14 residues. The V segment lost 7 bases and the J segment 6 bases; nucleotides outside the gene matches: 7. The germline CDR1 and CDR2 sequences are ENHRY and SYGVKD. As DNA, the CDR3 is TGTGCCATCAAGACAGGGGGGGTTGGTCAGCCCCAGCATTTT. Its protein is CAIKTGGVGQPQHF.

CDR3: CASSPGQDSYEQYF. The DNA of the CDR3 is TGTGCCAGCAGCCCCGGACAGGACTCCTACGAGCAGTACTTC. J is TRBJ2-7 and V is TRBV9; 7 bases line up with TRBD1. The CDR3 runs to 14 residues. Germline CDR1 is SGDLS and CDR2 is YYNGEE. V lost 4 bases to trimming and J lost 0 bases; unmatched junction nucleotides: 4.

The J gene is TRBJ2-1, the V gene TRBV5-1, with TRBD2 matching 11 bases. J was trimmed by 4 bases and V by 4 bases; bases with no gene match: 4. Per germline, CDR1 SGHRS and CDR2 YFSETQ. CDR3 size: 15 residues. DNA of the CDR3: TGCGCCAGCAGCGTCACTAGCGGGGGATACAATGAGCAGTTCTTC. The encoded protein is CASSVTSGGYNEQFF.